Listed below are T cell receptor beta chains from one sample, sequenced in a study of blood T cells in healthy people across ages. TCRdb fed the 5' RACE reads into MiXCR, producing one record per CDR3 protein. The repertoire includes fewer than 900,000 distinct CDR3 sequences, 40% to 45% of them detected once, and 20% to 25% sits in the top ten. The sequenced sample consisted of blood. The receptors were gathered from a woman aged 55-70 years in good health. CDR3s include the opening cysteine and the closing phenylalanine or tryptophan. A D gene is named only where the DNA matches it firmly. Some rows have no size entry. The others give once, few or many, or a class for an expanded clone.

clone_size	d_call	j_call	v_call	cdr3_nt	cdr3_aa
few	TRBD1	TRBJ1-5	TRBV12-3/TRBV12-4	TGTGCCAGCAGTACGACAGGGGGTGATCAGCCCCAGCATTTT	CASSTTGGDQPQHF
few	-	TRBJ2-1	TRBV10-3	TGTGCCATCAGTGGGACTACAGGGGATGAGCAGTTCTTC	CAISGTTGDEQFF
-	-	TRBJ2-1	TRBV20-1	TGCAGTGCTACCCTCTACCGGGGGACGGATTACAATGAGCAGTTCTTC	CSATLYRGTDYNEQFF
-	TRBD1	TRBJ2-5	TRBV7-2	TGTGCCGGCACGCAGGGGGCTCAAGAGACCCAGTACTTC	CAGTQGAQETQYF
few	TRBD2	TRBJ2-3	TRBV9	TGTGCCAGCAGCGCGGGACTAGCGGACCCCGGTACGCAGTATTTT	CASSAGLADPGTQYF
-	TRBD2	TRBJ2-1	TRBV5-1	TGCGCCAGCAGCTTGGGGCCTAGCGGGAGCCCCCCTAATGAGCAGTTCTTC	CASSLGPSGSPPNEQFF
-	-	TRBJ2-1	TRBV7-3	TGTGCCAGCAGCTTAACGGGGCGGGAGCAGTTCTTC	CASSLTGREQFF
-	TRBD2	TRBJ2-3	TRBV3-1	TGTGCCAGCAGCCTCGCTGGCGGGAGGGTCGGAGATACGCAGTATTTT	CASSLAGGRVGDTQYF
many	TRBD2	TRBJ2-1	TRBV7-2	TGTGCCAGCAGCCAGGGACTAGCGGAGAATGAGCAGTTCTTC	CASSQGLAENEQFF
few	TRBD2	TRBJ2-1	TRBV9	TGTGCCAGCAGCGTAAGCGGGGGGGCCACAACCTACAATGAGCAGTTCTTC	CASSVSGGATTYNEQFF
few	-	TRBJ1-5	TRBV7-2	TGTGCCAGTAGCCCGAGGGGGGGCAATCAGCCCCAGCATTTT	CASSPRGGNQPQHF
-	TRBD1	TRBJ2-1	TRBV29-1	TGCAGCGTAGCTGGACAGGGGAAAGAGACCCAGTTCTTC	CSVAGQGKETQFF
-	-	TRBJ2-5	TRBV5-1	TGCGCCAGCAGCTTATTAACAGGCCAAGAGACCCAGTACTTC	CASSLLTGQETQYF
-	TRBD2	TRBJ2-1	TRBV20-1	TGCAGTGCTAGGGCTCCGGGAGGGCCCGCCAACTACAATGAGCAGTTCTTC	CSARAPGGPANYNEQFF
many	TRBD1	TRBJ2-6	TRBV10-3	TGTGCCATCAGTACAGGGGACAATGGGGCCAACGTCCTGACTTTC	CAISTGDNGANVLTF
-	-	TRBJ2-3	TRBV4-2	TGTGCCAGCAGCCAAGATATCGCCACAGATACGCAGTATTTT	CASSQDIATDTQYF
-	-	TRBJ2-1	TRBV19	TGTGCCAGTAGTATACGGGGGGAGCAGTTCTTC	CASSIRGEQFF
many	TRBD2	TRBJ2-5	TRBV4-3	TGCGCCAGCAGCCAAGTGGAGCTAGCGGGAGAGACCCAGTACTTC	CASSQVELAGETQYF
few	TRBD1	TRBJ2-5	TRBV20-1	TGCAGTGCGCTTCCGGGACAGGGTTTGGAGACCCAGTACTTC	CSALPGQGLETQYF
few	-	TRBJ1-4	TRBV12-3/TRBV12-4	TGTGCCAGCAGTTTATCAGAAAAACTGTTTTTT	CASSLSEKLFF
many	TRBD2	TRBJ2-7	TRBV7-2	TGTGCCAGCAGCTCTCTAGCGGGAGGGCCCTACGAGCAGTACTTC	CASSSLAGGPYEQYF
-	TRBD2	TRBJ2-5	TRBV6-2/TRBV6-3	TGTGCCAGCAAAGGGACTAGCGGGACTGTCCAAGAGACCCAGTACTTC	CASKGTSGTVQETQYF
few	TRBD1	TRBJ2-7	TRBV7-2	TGTGCCAGCAGGCTACCGGGACAGGGCAACGAGCAGTACTTC	CASRLPGQGNEQYF
-	-	TRBJ2-1	TRBV20-1	TGCAGTGCTAGAGAGACCCAAGGTGAGCAGTTCTTC	CSARETQGEQFF
-	-	TRBJ1-1	TRBV7-9	TGTGCCAGCAGCCTTATGGGGGGAGCTTTCTTT	CASSLMGGAFF
many	-	TRBJ2-3	TRBV29-1	TGCAGCGTTGATTTGGTGGATACGCAGTATTTT	CSVDLVDTQYF
many	-	TRBJ2-1	TRBV4-1	TGCGCCAGCAGCCAAGAACCTAACAACAATGAGCAGTTCTTC	CASSQEPNNNEQFF
-	-	TRBJ1-4	TRBV7-2	TGTGCCAGCAGCTTAGAGGGGTTCGCAACTAATGAAAAACTGTTTTTT	CASSLEGFATNEKLFF
-	TRBD1	TRBJ2-7	TRBV7-2	TGTGCCAGCAGCCCGGGACAGCTACAAAGCTCCTACGAGCAGTACTTC	CASSPGQLQSSYEQYF
large	-	TRBJ2-1	TRBV12-3/TRBV12-4	TGTGCCAGCAGCCAACCCCCGGGCGATGAGCAGTTCTTC	CASSQPPGDEQFF
few	TRBD1	TRBJ2-3	TRBV3-1	TGTGCCAGCAGTCCCACAGGGGCTCGGCAGTATTTT	CASSPTGARQYF
-	-	TRBJ1-5	TRBV5-1	TGCGCCAGCAGCCCTCTCCCAGGGATCGGCCAGCCCCAGCATTTT	CASSPLPGIGQPQHF
many	-	TRBJ2-1	TRBV11-2	TGTGCCAGCAGCCTCTTACCAGCCTGGCGCTACAATGAGCAGTTCTTC	CASSLLPAWRYNEQFF
-	-	TRBJ2-1	TRBV7-9	TGTGCCAGCAGCGGCCGGGAGGGACAGCCGAATGAGCAGTTCTTC	CASSGREGQPNEQFF
-	-	TRBJ2-1	TRBV4-3	TGCGCCAGCAGCCTTGCTAGCGCATCCTACGATGAGCAGTTCTTC	CASSLASASYDEQFF
many	TRBD1	TRBJ2-7	TRBV20-1	TGCAGTGCTAGAGGCCTAAACAGGGGCGACGAGCAGTACTTC	CSARGLNRGDEQYF
-	-	TRBJ2-3	TRBV5-1	TGCGCCAGCAGCCCCAGCAGGGGAGGAAGCACAGATACGCAGTATTTT	CASSPSRGGSTDTQYF
few	-	TRBJ2-2	TRBV7-2	TGTGCCAGCAGCCTACTAGGTCAGGGGGAGCTGTTTTTT	CASSLLGQGELFF
few	-	TRBJ2-1	TRBV29-1	TGCAGCGTTGAAGACGGGGCATACAATGAGCAGTTCTTC	CSVEDGAYNEQFF
-	-	TRBJ2-3	TRBV9	TGTGCCAGCAGCGTAGGGACCAGCAGGGCAGATACGCAGTATTTT	CASSVGTSRADTQYF
-	-	TRBJ2-5	TRBV7-9	TGTGCCAGCAGTTCTCTGGAGGGCCGAGGAGAGACCCAGTACTTC	CASSSLEGRGETQYF
few	-	TRBJ1-4	TRBV4-2	TGTGCCAGCAGCCAAGACGGTGGGGGAATAGGGGAAAAACTGTTTTTT	CASSQDGGGIGEKLFF
many	-	TRBJ2-1	TRBV11-1	TGTGCCAGCAGCCCGAGGAGCTATGAGCAGTTCTTC	CASSPRSYEQFF
-	-	TRBJ2-6	TRBV4-3	TGCGCCAGCAGCCAAAAGCAGGGCTTATCTGGGGCCAACGTCCTGACTTTC	CASSQKQGLSGANVLTF
-	TRBD1	TRBJ2-5	TRBV6-2/TRBV6-3	TGTGCCAGCAGTTACCTGCACAGGGGCACGGGGAGAGAGACCCAGTACTTC	CASSYLHRGTGRETQYF
-	-	TRBJ2-5	TRBV7-3	TGTGCCAGCAGCTTAAAAACAGGGACTTTCGGGGAGACCCGGTACTTC	CASSLKTGTFGETRYF
-	TRBD1	TRBJ1-1	TRBV30	TGTGCCTGGAGTGACAGGGGGAGGGAAGCTTTCTTT	CAWSDRGREAFF